This TCR beta chain came from a study of PD-1 blockade in classical Hodgkin lymphoma. Trimming removed 0 bases at V and 5 bases at J, with 11 bases between. The CDR3 contains 15 residues. Germline CDR1 MNHEY, CDR2 SVGAGI. Assay: immunoSEQ multiplex PCR; the TCRdb copy retains only in-frame clones and omits some. Of about 27,000 clones in the sample, approximately 85% are singletons; the top ten hold 2.4%. On this clone itself: No antigen is known for it.

The time point: cycle 4 day 1 (C4D1), after five to seven weeks of nivolumab. Each patient relapsed following autologous stem cell transplantation, and prior brentuximab vedotin exposure differed. Isolation of CD4+ T cells from thawed PBMCs was performed by magnetic negative selection. Findings and caveats of the study: TCR diversity in CD4+, not CD8+, cells rose significantly by C4D1. At baseline, newly diagnosed patients reportedly showed less TCR diversity than healthy donors. Any patient who commenced nivolumab under 1 year after ASCT was excluded.

The chain recombines TRBV6-5 with TRBJ1-3; D remains ambiguous. The clonotype originates from a human donor with classical Hodgkin lymphoma. This material consisted of CD4+ T cells from blood, taken before the fourth cycle of nivolumab. The CDR3 nucleotides read TGTGCCAGCAGTTACTCAGGTTTTAGAAGAAACACCATATATTTT. Translated: CASSYSGFRRNTIYF.